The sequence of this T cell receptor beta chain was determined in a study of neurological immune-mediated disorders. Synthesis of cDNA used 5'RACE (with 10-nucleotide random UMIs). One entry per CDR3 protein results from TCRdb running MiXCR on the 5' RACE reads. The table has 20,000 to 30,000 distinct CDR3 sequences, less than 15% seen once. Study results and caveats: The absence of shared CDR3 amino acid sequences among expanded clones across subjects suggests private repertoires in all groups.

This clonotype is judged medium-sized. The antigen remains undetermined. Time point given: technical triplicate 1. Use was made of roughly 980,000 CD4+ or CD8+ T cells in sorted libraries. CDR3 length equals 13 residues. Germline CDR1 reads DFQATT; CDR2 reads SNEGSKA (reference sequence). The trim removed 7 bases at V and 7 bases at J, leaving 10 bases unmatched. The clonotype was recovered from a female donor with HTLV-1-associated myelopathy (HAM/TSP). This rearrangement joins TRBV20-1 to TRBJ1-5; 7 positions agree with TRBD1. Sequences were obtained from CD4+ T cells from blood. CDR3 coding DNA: TGCAGTGTTAAGGTCAGGGGGAAGCAGCCCCAGCATTTT. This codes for CSVKVRGKQPQHF.